These 25 T cell receptor beta chains were all obtained from the same sample, sequenced in a study of shared clonotypes between healthy human individuals. Clones were read by immunoSEQ multiplex PCR, and TCRdb kept only the in-frame ones, dropping some. The repertoire consists of around 2.5 million clones, with under 95% occurring once and the leading ten covering approximately 0.36%. The sequenced material came from naive CD4+ T cells from PBMCs. The subset was: CD45RA+ positively selected. Every receptor here comes from a man between 18 and 29 years old in good health. Some clones in this sample may be carry-over from other donors' samples.

The chain couples TRBV10-3 to TRBJ1-2; D gene unclear. The germline CDR1 and CDR2 sequences are ENHRY and SYGVKD. CDR3 size: 14 residues. V was cut by 0 bases and J by 5 bases, with 10 bases left in between. DNA for the CDR3: TGTGCCATCAGTGAGTCCGAATTAGCTTATGGCTACACCTTC. This encodes CAISESELAYGYTF.

This clone occurred once. J is TRBJ2-7 and V is TRBV28, with TRBD1 matching 11 bases. This CDR3 region has 16 residues. Trimming removed 6 bases from V and 2 bases from J; junction bases left unmatched: 9. In germline, CDR1 is MDHEN, CDR2 SYDVKM. CDR3 sequence (DNA): TGTGCCAGCAGGTCCTGGGGGACAGGGGGTGCCTACGAGCAGTACTTC. Translation: CASRSWGTGGAYEQYF.

The chain links TRBV5-1 to TRBJ2-5, with D perhaps TRBD1 (5 bases). The J call could be wrong; TRBJ2-7 is a better fit for the DNA end. Germline loops: CDR1 SGHRS, CDR2 YFSETQ. The CDR3 runs 14 residues. The CDR3 sequence is CASSSTGPTYEQYF. DNA of the CDR3: TGCGCCAGCAGCTCTACAGGTCCTACCTACGAGCAGTACTTC.

The chain couples TRBV15 to TRBJ1-6; the D is unclear. In germline, CDR1 is LNHNV, CDR2 YYDKDF (reference sequence). V lost 4 bases and J 5 bases, leaving 12 bases between the germline ends. There are 15 residues in the CDR3. CDR3 sequence reads: CATSNLRRDNSPLHF. The CDR3, as DNA: TGTGCCACCAGCAACCTCAGGCGGGATAATTCACCCCTCCACTTT.

The rearrangement links TRBV4-2 to TRBJ2-7, with D possibly matching TRBD2 (6 bases). The V and J ends lost 1 base and 0 bases respectively, with 19 bases between them. CDR1 LGHNA and CDR2 YNFKEQ come from the germline V gene. The CDR3 is made up of 18 amino acids. Written as DNA, the CDR3 is TGTGCCAGCAGCCAAGGGGTCCCCTCTAGCGCCTACTCCTACGAGCAGTACTTC. It specifies CASSQGVPSSAYSYEQYF.

On this clone itself: Other DNA sequences of this sample code for an identical CDR3. V is TRBV5-1 and J is TRBJ2-7; D may be TRBD2 (5 bases). The V end lost 0 bases, the J end lost 5 bases, and 9 bases lay between the germline ends. Germline CDR1 and CDR2: SGHRS and YFSETQ. The CDR3 covers 13 residues. This chain's CDR3 is CASSLGSGNEQYF. The CDR3 region has the DNA TGCGCCAGCAGCTTGGGTTCCGGGAACGAGCAGTACTTC. The variable domain in full, completed from reference TRBV5-1 and TRBJ2-7, reads KAGVTQTPRYLIKTRGQQVTLSCSPISGHRSVSWYQQTPGQGLQFLFEYFSETQRNKGNFPGRFSGRQFSNSRSEMNVSTLELGDSALYLCASSLGSGNEQYFGPGTRLTVT.

The chain recombines TRBV9 with TRBJ1-1; the D gene is possibly TRBD1 (5 bases). V dropped 0 bases and J dropped 3 bases, with 9 bases sitting between them. Looked up from germline, CDR1 is SGDLS and CDR2 is YYNGEE. This CDR3 is 14 amino acids long. The chain's CDR3 is CASSVGPRDTEAFF. The CDR3 bases are TGTGCCAGCAGCGTAGGCCCCAGGGACACTGAAGCTTTCTTT.

The gene calls are TRBV9 and TRBJ2-1; 8 bases are shared with TRBD1. CDR3 length equals 14 residues. Per germline, CDR1 SGDLS and CDR2 YYNGEE. The V and J ends lost 3 bases and 8 bases, in that order; junction bases with no gene match: 7. The CDR3: CASSARQGLDEQFF. DNA for the CDR3: TGTGCCAGCAGCGCAAGACAGGGGCTCGATGAGCAGTTCTTC.

This chain connects TRBV5-1 to TRBJ2-1; 7 positions agree with TRBD2. The junction had 7 bases not matched to a gene; V was cut back by 0 bases and J by 4 bases. This CDR3 has 16 residues. The germline gives CDR1 SGHRS, CDR2 YFSETQ. Here the CDR3 DNA reads TGCGCCAGCAGCTTGGTACTCGGGAGGAAGTACAATGAGCAGTTCTTC. Translating gives CASSLVLGRKYNEQFF.

This sequence joins TRBV2 and TRBJ1-2, with D perhaps matching TRBD1 (6 bases). This CDR3 has 11 residues. CDR1 is SNHLY, CDR2 FYNNEI, per germline. V lost 5 bases and J lost 8, with 9 bases in between. The CDR3 DNA follows: TGTGCCAGCAGTTCCCAGGGGGGCTACACCTTC. This gives the protein CASSSQGGYTF.

This chain joins TRBV28 and TRBJ2-7, with 7 bases matching TRBD1. Losses at the gene ends were 6 bases for V and 1 base for J; bases not matched to a gene: 9. CDR3 size: 15 residues. The germline V gene encodes CDR1 MDHEN and CDR2 SYDVKM. This chain's CDR3 is CASRPSYRGSYEQYF. The CDR3 DNA sequence: TGTGCCAGCAGACCCTCCTACAGGGGATCCTACGAGCAGTACTTC.

V is TRBV29-1 and J is TRBJ1-5; 12 bases align to TRBD1. J lost 5 bases, V lost 4 bases, and 6 bases had no gene match. CDR1 and CDR2 (germline): SQVTM, ANQGSEA. The CDR3 spans 15 residues. Here the CDR3 DNA reads TGCAGCGTTGGACCGGGACAGGGGGCCGATCAGCCCCAGCATTTT. It yields the protein CSVGPGQGADQPQHF.

Concerning this clone itself: The identical CDR3 is also encoded by other nucleotide sequences in the sample. The J gene is TRBJ2-3, the V gene TRBV5-1; D gene unclear. Germline lookup yields CDR1 SGHRS and CDR2 YFSETQ. The CDR3 sequence is 14 residues long. V was cut by 1 base and J by 2 bases, with 8 bases left in between. The CDR3 loop is CASSLFQDTDTQYF. CDR3 nucleotide sequence: TGCGCCAGCAGCTTGTTCCAAGACACAGATACGCAGTATTTT.

J is TRBJ1-4 and V is TRBV18; 7 positions agree with TRBD1. Germline assignment: CDR1 KGHSH and CDR2 LQKENI. This CDR3 has 16 amino acids. V lost 6 bases to trimming and J lost 5 bases; unmatched junction nucleotides: 12. CDR3 coding DNA: TGTGCCAGCTCTCCTACCCGGGACAGAGTAAATGAAAAACTGTTTTTT. This encodes CASSPTRDRVNEKLFF.

The genes are TRBV2 and TRBJ2-5; 9 positions match TRBD2. Germline V CDR1 and CDR2: SNHLY, FYNNEI. V shed 8 bases and J 4 bases; nucleotides not matched to a gene: 8. The CDR3 covers 14 residues. CDR3 sequence reads: CASRRREGRETQYF. The CDR3 DNA reads TGTGCCAGCCGGCGGCGGGAGGGCCGAGAGACCCAGTACTTC.

The chain joins TRBV4-1 to TRBJ2-3; a possible D gene is TRBD2 (6 bases). Trimming removed 4 bases at V and 0 bases at J, with 14 bases between. CDR3 length equals 16 residues. Germline CDR1 reads MGHRA; CDR2 reads YSYEKL. This CDR3 is CASSLSLRESTDTQYF. The CDR3, as DNA: TGCGCCAGCAGCCTAAGCCTACGGGAGAGCACAGATACGCAGTATTTT.

Turning to this clone: Other DNA sequences within the sample encode an identical CDR3. CDR3 DNA: TGCGCCAGCAGCCAGGGGGTTGGAGAGACCCAGTACTTC. This sequence encodes CASSQGVGETQYF. V gene TRBV5-1 combines with J gene TRBJ2-5, with 7 positions matching TRBD1. CDR3 length: 13 residues. Unmatched junction bases numbered 4, after V lost 4 bases and J lost 4 bases. CDR1 and CDR2 from the germline V gene are SGHRS and YFSETQ.

The rearrangement joins TRBV2 to TRBJ1-1; a possible D gene is TRBD1 (5 bases). The CDR3 has 16 amino acids. CDR1 SNHLY and CDR2 FYNNEI come from the germline V gene. The V gene lost 0 bases and the J gene lost 4 bases, with 15 bases spanning the gap. The CDR3 coding sequence is TGTGCCAGCAGTGAAGCGCGGGGCGCAAAAAGCACTGAAGCTTTCTTT. Translating gives CASSEARGAKSTEAFF.

Remarks on this clone: A read error may produce the germline difference seen at one junction end. The chain is built from TRBV5-4 and TRBJ2-3; D is unclear. Germline CDR1 is SGHNT and CDR2 is YYREEE (reference sequence). CDR3 length: 15 residues. CDR3 amino acids: CARSLPKGYTDTQYF. CDR3 coding DNA: TGTGCCAGAAGCTTGCCCAAGGGTTACACAGATACGCAGTATTTT.

As regards this clone: The sample has other DNA sequences that encode this CDR3 too. This chain connects TRBV10-3 to TRBJ2-3; no reliable D call. Trimming cost V 4 bases and J 6 bases, with 11 bases left between them. Germline-derived CDR1 and CDR2 are ENHRY and SYGVKD. There are 13 residues in the CDR3. As DNA, the CDR3 is TGTGCCATCAGTGCCTCCGGACGGGATACGCAGTATTTT. Protein product: CAISASGRDTQYF.

The chain couples TRBV2 to TRBJ2-2; D not certain. Trimming took 0 bases from V and 4 from J, leaving 21 bases between them. Germline CDR1 SNHLY, CDR2 FYNNEI. The CDR3 contains 19 residues. The CDR3 DNA is TGTGCCAGCAGTGAAGCCCCCGAGCTGTGGGTCCGCCGCACCGGGGAGCTGTTTTTT. Translation: CASSEAPELWVRRTGELFF.

This clone showed up just once. The chain is built from TRBV27 and TRBJ1-1; 7 positions agree with TRBD1. Germline-derived CDR1 and CDR2 are MNHEY and SMNVEV (reference sequence). J was trimmed by 6 bases and V by 6 bases; bases with no gene match: 10. CDR3 length: 14 amino acids. CDR3 in amino acids: CASSKDRVSAEAFF. CDR3 in DNA: TGTGCCAGCAGCAAAGACAGGGTTAGCGCTGAAGCTTTCTTT.

As for this clone: Other DNA sequences of this sample code for an identical CDR3. This chain links TRBV6-1 with TRBJ1-4; D remains ambiguous. The CDR3 is 12 amino acids. Trimming removed 3 bases from V and 8 bases from J, with 7 bases in between. Germline lookup yields CDR1 MNHNS and CDR2 SASEGT. The CDR3 is CASSELGEKLFF. CDR3 nucleotide sequence: TGTGCCAGCAGTGAGCTCGGGGAAAAACTGTTTTTT.

This rearrangement joins TRBV6-1 to TRBJ2-1; 9 bases are shared with TRBD2. CDR3 length: 16 residues. The V gene's germline CDR1 is MNHNS and CDR2 SASEGT. The junction had 7 bases not matched to a gene; V was cut back by 4 bases and J by 3 bases. In DNA form, the CDR3 reads TGTGCCAGCAGTGCGATGCGGGAGGGGGGCTACAATGAGCAGTTCTTC. Its translation is CASSAMREGGYNEQFF.

The chain is built from TRBV7-2 and TRBJ2-2; 8 positions match TRBD2. The CDR3 runs to 16 residues. Trimming at V came to 5 bases and at J to 2 bases, leaving 7 bases not matched to a gene. From germline, CDR1 is SGHTA and CDR2 FQGNSA. Written as DNA, the CDR3 is TGTGCCAGCAGCCCCCGACTAGCGCCCAACACCGGGGAGCTGTTTTTT. This sequence encodes CASSPRLAPNTGELFF.